The present T cell receptor beta chain was sequenced within a study of T cell therapy after organ transplantation. About the research overall: T cells were expanded 2 to 3 weeks with 30 CMV class I/II epitopes. Across 2 to 6 intravenous infusions, patients got a median of 1.92 x 10^8 CMV-specific T cells.

Note on this clone: Its specificity is not known.

V lost 3 bases, J lost 1 base, and 25 bases lay in between. From germline, CDR1 is MGHRA and CDR2 YSYEKL. This CDR3 has 20 amino acids. The protocol was immunoSEQ multiplex PCR, while the TCRdb copy is restricted to in-frame clones and leaves out a portion. The sample records about 50,000 clones, about 94% being singletons. Study-wide findings and caveats: Minimal repertoire change after therapy followed marked pretherapy expansions in nonresponders. Lower pretherapy CD8 clonality went with larger post-therapy fold change.

The receptor was isolated from a human patient who had received a solid organ transplant and had CMV disease. The V and J genes are TRBV4-1 and TRBJ2-1; D might be TRBD2 (5 bases). Sequenced material: CD8+ T cells from blood, taken before autologous CMV-specific T cell therapy. DNA for the CDR3: TGCGCCAGCAGCCACCAACGAGGAGGATTGTCCCAAGGGTCCTACAATGAGCAGTTCTTC. The encoded protein is CASSHQRGGLSQGSYNEQFF.